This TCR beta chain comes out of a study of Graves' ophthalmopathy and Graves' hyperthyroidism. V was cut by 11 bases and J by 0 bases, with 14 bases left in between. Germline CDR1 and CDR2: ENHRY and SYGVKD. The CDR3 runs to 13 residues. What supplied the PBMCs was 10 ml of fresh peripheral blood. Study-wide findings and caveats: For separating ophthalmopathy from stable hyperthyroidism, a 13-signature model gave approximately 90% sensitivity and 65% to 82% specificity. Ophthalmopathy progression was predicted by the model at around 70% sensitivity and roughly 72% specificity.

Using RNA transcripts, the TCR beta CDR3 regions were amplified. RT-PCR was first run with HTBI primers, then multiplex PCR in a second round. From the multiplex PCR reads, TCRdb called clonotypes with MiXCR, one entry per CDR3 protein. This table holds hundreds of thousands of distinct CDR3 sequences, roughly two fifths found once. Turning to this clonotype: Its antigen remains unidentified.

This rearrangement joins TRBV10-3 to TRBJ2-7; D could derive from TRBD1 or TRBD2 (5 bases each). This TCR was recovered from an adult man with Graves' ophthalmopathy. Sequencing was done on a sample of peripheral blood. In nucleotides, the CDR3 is TGTGCCGCTCGGGACCAGAGCTCCTACGAGCAGTACTTC. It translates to CAARDQSSYEQYF.